This T cell receptor (beta chain) was captured by sequencing in a study of persistence of HIV-infected CD4 T cells. On the study more broadly: The sample holds CD4+ T cells responsive to CMV or HIV-1 Gag.

Cells were stimulated with overlapping HIV-1 Gag 15-mer peptides. Memory cells lacking CD40L and CD69 with high CD45RO were sorted. Adults with HIV-1 started suppressive ART while chronically infected. With 7 bases removed from V and 1 base from J, the gap between germline ends came to 16 bases. Germline loops: CDR1 LNHDA, CDR2 SQIVND (reference sequence). This CDR3 is built from 15 residues. This clone was counted once. The antigen remains unidentified. Sequencing used immunoSEQ version 4 in survey mode. Assay: immunoSEQ multiplex PCR; the TCRdb copy retains only in-frame clones and omits some. The sample yields about 36,000 clones, roughly 84% seen once.

This TCR was sampled from an adult with HIV. The donor label of this sample is uncertain. The gene calls are TRBV19 and TRBJ1-1; no firm D call. The specimen comprised cultured CD4+ T cells from PBMCs, sampled from a patient who received antiretroviral therapy. CDR3 in amino acids: CASTLGRRTNTEAFF. CDR3 sequence (DNA): TGTGCCAGTACCCTAGGCAGGCGGACGAACACTGAAGCTTTCTTT.